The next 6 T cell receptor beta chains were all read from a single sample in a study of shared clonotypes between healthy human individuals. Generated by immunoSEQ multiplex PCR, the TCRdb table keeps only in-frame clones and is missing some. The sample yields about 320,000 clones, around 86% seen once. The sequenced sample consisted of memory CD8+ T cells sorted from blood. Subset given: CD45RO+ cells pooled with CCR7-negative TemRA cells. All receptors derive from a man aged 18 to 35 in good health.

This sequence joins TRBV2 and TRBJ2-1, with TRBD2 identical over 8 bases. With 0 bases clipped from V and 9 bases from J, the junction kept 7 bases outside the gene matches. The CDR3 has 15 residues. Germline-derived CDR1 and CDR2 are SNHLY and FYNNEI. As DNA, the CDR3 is TGTGCCAGCAGTGAAGCGGGGACTAGATCTAGTGAGCAGTTCTTC. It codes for CASSEAGTRSSEQFF.

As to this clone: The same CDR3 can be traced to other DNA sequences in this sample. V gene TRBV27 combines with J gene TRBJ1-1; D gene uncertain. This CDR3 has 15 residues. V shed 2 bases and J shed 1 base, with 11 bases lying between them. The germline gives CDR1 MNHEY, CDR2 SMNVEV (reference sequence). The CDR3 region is CASSLGPPRNTEAFF. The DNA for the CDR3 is TGTGCCAGCAGTTTAGGGCCCCCCCGGAACACTGAAGCTTTCTTT.

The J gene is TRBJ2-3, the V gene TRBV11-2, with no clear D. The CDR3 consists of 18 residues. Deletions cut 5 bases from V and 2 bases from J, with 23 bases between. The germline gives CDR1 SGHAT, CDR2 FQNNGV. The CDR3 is CASSLPREAPLTTDTQYF. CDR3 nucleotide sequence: TGTGCCAGCAGCCTCCCCCGCGAGGCACCACTTACCACAGATACGCAGTATTTT. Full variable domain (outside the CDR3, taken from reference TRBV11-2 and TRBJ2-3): EAGVAQSPRYKIIEKRQSVAFWCNPISGHATLYWYQQILGQGPKLLIQFQNNGVVDDSQLPKDRFSAERLKGVDSTLKIQPAKLEDSAVYLCASSLPREAPLTTDTQYFGPGTRLTVL.

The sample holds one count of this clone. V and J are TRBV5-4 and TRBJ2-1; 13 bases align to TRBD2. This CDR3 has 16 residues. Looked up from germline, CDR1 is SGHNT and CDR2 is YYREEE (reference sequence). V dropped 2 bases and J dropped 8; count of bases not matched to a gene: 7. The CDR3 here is CASSFWTSGSIDEQFF. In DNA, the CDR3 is TGTGCCAGCAGCTTTTGGACTAGCGGGAGTATTGATGAGCAGTTCTTC.

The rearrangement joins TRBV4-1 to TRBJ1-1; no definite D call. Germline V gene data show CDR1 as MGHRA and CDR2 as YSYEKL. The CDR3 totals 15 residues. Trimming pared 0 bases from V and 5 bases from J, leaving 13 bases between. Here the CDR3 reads CASSQEAGLRTEAFF. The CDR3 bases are TGCGCCAGCAGCCAAGAGGCGGGTTTACGTACTGAAGCTTTCTTT.

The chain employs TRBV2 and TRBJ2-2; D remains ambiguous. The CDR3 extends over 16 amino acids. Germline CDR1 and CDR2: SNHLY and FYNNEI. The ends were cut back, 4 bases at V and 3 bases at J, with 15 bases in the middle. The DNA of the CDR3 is TGTGCCAGCAGTGTGAAACCCAACCAGTACACCGGGGAGCTGTTTTTT. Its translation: CASSVKPNQYTGELFF.